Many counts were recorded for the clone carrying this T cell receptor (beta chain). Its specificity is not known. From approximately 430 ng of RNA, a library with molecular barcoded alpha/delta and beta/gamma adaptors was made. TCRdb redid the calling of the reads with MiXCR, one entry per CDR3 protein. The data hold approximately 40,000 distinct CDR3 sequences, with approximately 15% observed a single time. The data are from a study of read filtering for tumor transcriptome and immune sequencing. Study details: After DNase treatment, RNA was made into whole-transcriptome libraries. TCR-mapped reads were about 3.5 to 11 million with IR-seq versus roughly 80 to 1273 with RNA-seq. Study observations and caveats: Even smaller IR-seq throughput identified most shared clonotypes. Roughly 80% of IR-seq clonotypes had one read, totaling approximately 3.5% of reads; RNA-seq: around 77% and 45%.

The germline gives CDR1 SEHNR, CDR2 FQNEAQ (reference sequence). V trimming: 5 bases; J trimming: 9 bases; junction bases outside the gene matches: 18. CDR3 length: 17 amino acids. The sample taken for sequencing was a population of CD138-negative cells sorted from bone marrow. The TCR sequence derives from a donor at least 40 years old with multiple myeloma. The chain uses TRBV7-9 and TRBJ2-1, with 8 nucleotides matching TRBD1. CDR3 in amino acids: CASSKFGTGFDSAEQFF. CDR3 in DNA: TGTGCCAGCAGCAAGTTTGGGACAGGTTTTGATTCGGCTGAGCAGTTCTTC.